These 24 T cell receptor beta chains originate from one sample sequenced in a study of technical replicates of blood from several donors. Using immunoSEQ multiplex PCR, the repertoire was profiled, and TCRdb retains in-frame clones only, with some absent. The sample lists 50,000 to 75,000 clones, approximately 92% occurring once. The sequencing sample was made of PBMCs. Receptors were obtained from a human donor in good health. Some clones in this sample may be carry-over from other donors' samples.

The rearrangement links TRBV7-6 to TRBJ1-3; D is undetermined. The CDR3 totals 15 residues. The germline V gene has CDR1 SGHVS and CDR2 FNYEAQ. The germline V and J ends were trimmed by 1 base and 2 bases, with 9 bases remaining between them. The CDR3 here is CASSLEAGAGNTIYF. The CDR3 nucleotides read TGTGCCAGCAGCTTAGAGGCGGGCGCTGGAAACACCATATATTTT.

The chain has TRBV7-2 and TRBJ1-5; D is possibly TRBD1 (5 bases). The V gene lost 5 bases and the J gene lost 9 bases, with 8 bases spanning the gap. Germline V lookup: CDR1 SGHTA, CDR2 FQGNSA. CDR3 length: 11 residues. The CDR3 here is CASSQGGPQHF. The CDR3, as DNA: TGTGCCAGCAGCCAGGGCGGGCCCCAGCATTTT.

J is TRBJ2-3 and V is TRBV7-2; TRBD2 is a possible D gene (5 bases). The V gene lost 5 bases and the J gene lost 4 bases, with 19 bases spanning the gap. This CDR3 region has 16 residues. CDR1 and CDR2 from the germline V gene are SGHTA and FQGNSA. CDR3 region: CASSQSSGRVADTQYF. The CDR3 DNA follows: TGTGCCAGCAGCCAAAGTTCTGGGCGGGTCGCAGATACGCAGTATTTT.

The chain carries TRBV7-9 and TRBJ2-2; 13 nucleotides line up with TRBD2. V shed 6 bases, J shed 4 bases, and the junction held 8 bases outside the gene matches. The CDR3 totals 17 residues. Germline values: CDR1 SEHNR, CDR2 FQNEAQ (reference sequence). The DNA for the CDR3 is TGTGCCAGCAGAGACAGGTGGACTAGCGGGGGCACCGGGGAGCTGTTTTTT. Translated, it gives CASRDRWTSGGTGELFF.

This clone ranks as medium-sized (0.01 to 0.1%). V usage is TRBV5-1 and J usage is TRBJ2-1; 8 bases match TRBD2. With V trimmed by 2 bases and J by 4 bases, 2 bases remained unmatched. The CDR3 spans 14 residues. From germline, CDR1 is SGHRS and CDR2 YFSETQ. The CDR3 DNA follows: TGCGCCAGCAGCTTCGGGGGGGGGTACAATGAGCAGTTCTTC. Its protein product is CASSFGGGYNEQFF.

This chain uses TRBV6-5 with TRBJ2-3; no clear D gene. The CDR3 has 14 residues. The germline V gene has CDR1 MNHEY and CDR2 SVGAGI. The ends were cut back, 4 bases at V and 0 bases at J, with 8 bases in the middle. The CDR3: CASSSLRSTDTQYF. CDR3 DNA: TGTGCCAGCAGTTCGCTTCGGAGCACAGATACGCAGTATTTT.

The chain carries TRBV7-3 and TRBJ1-3; D is ambiguous. Germline V gene lookup returns CDR1 SGHTA and CDR2 FQGTGA. Deletions cut 5 bases from V and 0 bases from J, with 20 bases between. The CDR3 contains 18 residues. The CDR3 sequence: CASSPSPPGSASGNTIYF. CDR3 sequence (DNA): TGTGCCAGCAGCCCCTCGCCGCCGGGATCGGCCTCTGGAAACACCATATATTTT.

The rearrangement uses TRBV6-1 and TRBJ2-3; 7 nucleotides agree with TRBD1. Germline values: CDR1 MNHNS, CDR2 SASEGT. The CDR3 sequence is 15 residues long. Trimming at V came to 4 bases and at J to 2 bases, leaving 6 bases not matched to a gene. This chain's CDR3 is CASSVRQGHTDTQYF. CDR3 in DNA: TGTGCCAGCAGTGTGAGACAGGGACACACAGATACGCAGTATTTT.

This chain connects TRBV19 to TRBJ1-1, with D possibly matching TRBD1 (6 bases). Looked up from germline, CDR1 is LNHDA and CDR2 is SQIVND (reference sequence). CDR3 length: 13 amino acids. The V gene lost 4 bases and the J gene lost 4 bases, with 10 bases spanning the gap. The CDR3 nucleotides are TGTGCCAGTAGTACTACAGGGTCCACTGAAGCTTTCTTT. This gives the protein CASSTTGSTEAFF.

This chain uses TRBV10-2 with TRBJ1-5; D is undetermined. CDR3 length equals 16 residues. V was trimmed by 3 bases and J by 4 bases, leaving 16 bases between them. Germline assignment: CDR1 WSHSY and CDR2 SAAADI. CDR3 region: CASSDPTTRRNQPQHF. The CDR3 DNA follows: TGCGCCAGCAGTGACCCGACTACACGGCGAAATCAGCCCCAGCATTTT.

The V call is TRBV5-4, the J call TRBJ1-2, with TRBD1 as a possible D gene (6 bases). CDR1 is SGHNT and CDR2 is YYREEE in the germline V gene (reference sequence). CDR3 length: 14 residues. V dropped 0 bases and J dropped 5 bases, with 11 bases sitting between them. The CDR3 protein is CASSLGWTAYGYTF. The CDR3 bases are TGTGCCAGCAGCTTGGGTTGGACAGCTTATGGCTACACCTTC. The variable domain in full, with the rest retrieved from reference TRBV5-4 and TRBJ1-2, is ETGVTQSPTHLIKTRGQQVTLRCSSQSGHNTVSWYQQALGQGPQFIFQYYREEENGRGNFPPRFSGLQFPNYSSELNVNALELDDSALYLCASSLGWTAYGYTFGSGTRLTVV.

The chain uses TRBV7-9 and TRBJ1-1; 7 bases agree with TRBD1. The CDR3 has 12 residues. The V and J ends lost 5 bases and 11 bases, in that order; junction bases with no gene match: 8. Germline V gene sequence: CDR1 SEHNR, CDR2 FQNEAQ (reference sequence). In nucleotides, the CDR3 is TGTGCCAGCAGCCATCTGGGACAGTCGGCTTTCTTT. Translating it yields CASSHLGQSAFF.

CDR3 protein: CASSLDSFGTEAFF. CDR3 in DNA: TGTGCCAGCAGCTTAGACTCATTTGGCACTGAAGCTTTCTTT. The rearrangement uses TRBV7-9 and TRBJ1-1; D gene uncertain. Trimming took 1 base from V and 4 from J, leaving 10 bases between them. Germline CDR1 is SEHNR and CDR2 is FQNEAQ (reference sequence). The CDR3 covers 14 residues. Together with reference TRBV7-9 and TRBJ1-1, the CDR3 gives the full variable domain: DTGVSQNPRHKITKRGQNVTFRCDPISEHNRLYWYRQTLGQGPEFLTYFQNEAQLEKSRLLSDRFSAERPKGSFSTLEIQRTEQGDSAMYLCASSLDSFGTEAFFGQGTRLTVV.

This rearrangement joins TRBV7-3 to TRBJ2-5; 7 nucleotides align to TRBD1. The V segment lost 0 bases and the J segment 4 bases; nucleotides outside the gene matches: 5. This CDR3 comprises 15 residues. Germline V gives CDR1 SGHTA, CDR2 FQGTGA. The CDR3 DNA follows: TGTGCCAGCAGCTTAACCGGGACAGTGGGAGAGACCCAGTACTTC. Translation: CASSLTGTVGETQYF.

This rearrangement joins TRBV19 to TRBJ1-6; D is unresolved. Per the germline V gene, CDR1 is LNHDA and CDR2 is SQIVND (reference sequence). This CDR3 comprises 14 residues. Trimming shortened V by 6 bases and J by 9 bases, and 15 bases separated the two germline ends. CDR3 bases: TGTGCCAGTAGCCTGAGCGCCGTGAGTTCACCCCTCCACTTT. It translates to CASSLSAVSSPLHF.

V and J are TRBV4-3 and TRBJ2-1; D is perhaps TRBD2 (8 bases). V gave up 4 bases and J gave up 8 bases, with 21 bases separating them. The CDR3 is made up of 16 amino acids. Germline V gene lookup returns CDR1 LGHNA and CDR2 YSLEER. As DNA, the CDR3 is TGCGCCAGCAGCCGTATGGCTAGCGGGCAGGGGGATGAGCAGTTCTTC. Translation: CASSRMASGQGDEQFF.

Here the CDR3 reads CASSYSGQGNEQFF. CDR3 bases: TGTGCCAGCAGTTACTCGGGACAGGGAAATGAGCAGTTCTTC. This sequence joins TRBV6-5 and TRBJ2-1; 9 bases are a match to TRBD1. V dropped 0 bases and J dropped 7; count of bases not matched to a gene: 1. CDR3 length: 14 amino acids. The germline gives CDR1 MNHEY, CDR2 SVGAGI.

This chain uses TRBV9 with TRBJ2-7; TRBD1 is a possible D gene (6 bases). From germline, CDR1 is SGDLS and CDR2 YYNGEE. The CDR3 runs to 15 residues. V lost 3 bases to trimming and J lost 5 bases, with 18 bases between them. The CDR3 loop is CASSALSGALNEQYF. CDR3 DNA sequence: TGTGCCAGCAGCGCTCTCTCAGGGGCGTTAAACGAGCAGTACTTC.

The chain links TRBV19 to TRBJ1-3; 9 nucleotides align to TRBD1. V shed 4 bases, J shed 7 bases, and the junction held 8 bases outside the gene matches. The CDR3 covers 15 residues. Germline CDR1 LNHDA, CDR2 SQIVND (reference sequence). CDR3 region: CASSTYGTGTNTIYF. The CDR3 DNA sequence: TGTGCCAGTAGTACTTACGGGACAGGGACGAACACCATATATTTT. The complete variable domain, with remaining parts taken from reference TRBV19 and TRBJ1-3, reads DGGITQSPKYLFRKEGQNVTLSCEQNLNHDAMYWYRQDPGQGLRLIYYSQIVNDFQKGDIAEGYSVSREKKESFPLTVTSAQKNPTAFYLCASSTYGTGTNTIYFGEGSWLTVV.

This clone was seen once. The gene calls are TRBV19 and TRBJ2-7, with D perhaps matching TRBD1 (7 bases). This CDR3 comprises 14 residues. Looked up from germline, CDR1 is LNHDA and CDR2 is SQIVND (reference sequence). Trimming pared 4 bases from V and 5 bases from J, leaving 15 bases between. CDR3 in amino acids: CASSRGDSRNEQYF. In DNA, the CDR3 is TGTGCCAGTAGTAGGGGGGACAGCCGGAACGAGCAGTACTTC.

The V and J genes are TRBV2 and TRBJ2-3, with TRBD2 identical over 12 bases. This CDR3 has 16 amino acids. Looked up from germline, CDR1 is SNHLY and CDR2 is FYNNEI. With 8 bases clipped from V and 5 bases from J, the junction kept 11 bases outside the gene matches. The CDR3: CASAWTSGVRIDTQYF. The CDR3 bases are TGTGCCAGCGCCTGGACTAGCGGGGTCCGGATAGATACGCAGTATTTT.

The rearrangement joins TRBV29-1 to TRBJ2-3; 9 bases line up with TRBD2. Trimming removed 1 base from V and 0 bases from J; junction bases left unmatched: 2. The CDR3 has 15 residues. Per germline, CDR1 SQVTM and CDR2 ANQGSEA. The CDR3 spells CSVEGTSVSTDTQYF. The CDR3, as DNA: TGCAGCGTTGAAGGGACTAGCGTAAGCACAGATACGCAGTATTTT.

This chain connects TRBV2 to TRBJ2-7, with TRBD2 matching over 11 bases. The germline V gene has CDR1 SNHLY and CDR2 FYNNEI. Unmatched junction bases numbered 8, after V lost 5 bases and J lost 5 bases. The CDR3 contains 15 residues. The CDR3 DNA sequence: TGTGCCAGCAGTACCTTAGCGGGAGGGCCCCACGAGCAGTACTTC. It specifies CASSTLAGGPHEQYF.

The rearrangement links TRBV6-5 to TRBJ1-1; D is undetermined. Germline CDR1 is MNHEY and CDR2 is SVGAGI. Trimming cost V 7 bases and J 1 base, with 10 bases left between them. The CDR3 is 13 amino acids. The CDR3 DNA reads TGTGCCAGCAACCGGGATGGGAACACTGAAGCTTTCTTT. Its translation: CASNRDGNTEAFF.